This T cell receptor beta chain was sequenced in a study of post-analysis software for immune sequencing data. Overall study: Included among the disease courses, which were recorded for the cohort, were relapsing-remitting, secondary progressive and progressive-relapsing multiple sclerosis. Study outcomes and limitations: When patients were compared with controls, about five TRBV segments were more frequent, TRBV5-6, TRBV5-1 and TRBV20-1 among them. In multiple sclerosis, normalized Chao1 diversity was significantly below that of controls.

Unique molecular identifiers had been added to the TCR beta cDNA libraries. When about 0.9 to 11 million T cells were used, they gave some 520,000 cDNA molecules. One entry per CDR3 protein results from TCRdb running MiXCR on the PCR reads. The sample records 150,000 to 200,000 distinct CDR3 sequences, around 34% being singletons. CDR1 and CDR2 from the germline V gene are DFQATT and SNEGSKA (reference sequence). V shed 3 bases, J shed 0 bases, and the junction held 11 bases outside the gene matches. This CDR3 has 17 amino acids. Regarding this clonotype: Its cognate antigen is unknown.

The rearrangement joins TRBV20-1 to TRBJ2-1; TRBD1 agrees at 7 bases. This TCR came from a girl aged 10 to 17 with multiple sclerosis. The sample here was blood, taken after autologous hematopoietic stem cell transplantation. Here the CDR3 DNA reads TGCAGTGCTAGGCTAGGGGGCGGAAGGGGCTCCTACAATGAGCAGTTCTTC. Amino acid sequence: CSARLGGGRGSYNEQFF.